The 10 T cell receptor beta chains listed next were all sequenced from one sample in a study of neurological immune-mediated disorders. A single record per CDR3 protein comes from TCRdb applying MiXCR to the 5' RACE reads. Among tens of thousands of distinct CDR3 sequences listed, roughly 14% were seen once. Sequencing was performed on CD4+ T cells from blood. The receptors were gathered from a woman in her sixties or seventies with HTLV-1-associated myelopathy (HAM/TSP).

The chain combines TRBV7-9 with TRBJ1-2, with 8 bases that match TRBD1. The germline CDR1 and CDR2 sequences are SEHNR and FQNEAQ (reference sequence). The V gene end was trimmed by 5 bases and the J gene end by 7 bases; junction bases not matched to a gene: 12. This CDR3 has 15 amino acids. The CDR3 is CASSGWTGRAAGYTF. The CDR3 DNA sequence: TGTGCCAGCAGCGGATGGACAGGGAGAGCAGCTGGCTACACCTTC.

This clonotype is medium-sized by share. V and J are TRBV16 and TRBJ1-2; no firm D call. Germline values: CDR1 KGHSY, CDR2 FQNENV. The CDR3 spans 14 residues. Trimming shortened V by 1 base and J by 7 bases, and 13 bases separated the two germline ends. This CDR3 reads CASSQFTSTGGYTF. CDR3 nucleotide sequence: TGTGCCAGCAGCCAATTCACCAGCACGGGTGGCTACACCTTC.

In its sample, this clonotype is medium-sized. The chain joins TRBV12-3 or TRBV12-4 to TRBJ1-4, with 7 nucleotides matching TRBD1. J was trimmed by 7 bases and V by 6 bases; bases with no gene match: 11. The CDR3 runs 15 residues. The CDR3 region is CASRADRVGSEKLFF. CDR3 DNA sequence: TGTGCCAGCAGGGCCGACAGGGTAGGGAGTGAAAAACTGTTTTTT.

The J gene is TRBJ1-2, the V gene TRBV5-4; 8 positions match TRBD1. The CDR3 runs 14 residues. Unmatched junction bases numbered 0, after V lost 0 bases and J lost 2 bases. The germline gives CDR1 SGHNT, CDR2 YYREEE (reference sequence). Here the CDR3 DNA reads TGTGCCAGCAGCTTGGGACAGGGGAACTATGGCTACACCTTC. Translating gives CASSLGQGNYGYTF.

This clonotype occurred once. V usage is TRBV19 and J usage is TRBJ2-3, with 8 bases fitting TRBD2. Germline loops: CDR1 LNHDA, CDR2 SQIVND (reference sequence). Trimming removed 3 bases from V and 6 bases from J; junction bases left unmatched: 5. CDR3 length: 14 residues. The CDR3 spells CASSIRAGGDTQYF. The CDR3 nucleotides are TGTGCCAGTAGTATTCGGGCGGGGGGTGATACGCAGTATTTT.

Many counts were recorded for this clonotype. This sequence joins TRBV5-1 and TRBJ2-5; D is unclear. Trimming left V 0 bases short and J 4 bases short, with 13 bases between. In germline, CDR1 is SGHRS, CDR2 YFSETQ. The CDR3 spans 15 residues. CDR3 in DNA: TGCGCCAGCAGCTTGGGGCTTGAGCGTTTAGAGACCCAGTACTTC. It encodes CASSLGLERLETQYF. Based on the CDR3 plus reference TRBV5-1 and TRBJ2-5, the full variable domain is KAGVTQTPRYLIKTRGQQVTLSCSPISGHRSVSWYQQTPGQGLQFLFEYFSETQRNKGNFPGRFSGRQFSNSRSEMNVSTLELGDSALYLCASSLGLERLETQYFGPGTRLLVL.

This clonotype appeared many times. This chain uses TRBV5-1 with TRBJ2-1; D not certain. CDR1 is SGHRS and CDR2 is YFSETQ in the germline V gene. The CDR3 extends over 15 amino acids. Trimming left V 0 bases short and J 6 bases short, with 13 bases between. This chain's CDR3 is CASSLGGQSGNEQFF. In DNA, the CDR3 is TGCGCCAGCAGCTTGGGTGGTCAGTCGGGCAATGAGCAGTTCTTC.

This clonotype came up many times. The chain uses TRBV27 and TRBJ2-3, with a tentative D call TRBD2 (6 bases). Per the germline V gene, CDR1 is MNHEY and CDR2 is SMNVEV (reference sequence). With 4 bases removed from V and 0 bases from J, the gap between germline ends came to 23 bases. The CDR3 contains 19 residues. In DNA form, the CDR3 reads TGTGCCAGCAGTTCCCTATTAAGGGGCGGGGCTACTAGCACAGATACGCAGTATTTT. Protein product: CASSSLLRGGATSTDTQYF.

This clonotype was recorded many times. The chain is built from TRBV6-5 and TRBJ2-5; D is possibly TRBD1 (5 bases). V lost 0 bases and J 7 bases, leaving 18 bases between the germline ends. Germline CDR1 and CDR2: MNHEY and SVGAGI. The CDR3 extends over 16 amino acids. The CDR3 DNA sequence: TGTGCCAGCAGTTACTCGAAGACAGTCCTCGGGTGGACCCAGTACTTC. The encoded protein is CASSYSKTVLGWTQYF.

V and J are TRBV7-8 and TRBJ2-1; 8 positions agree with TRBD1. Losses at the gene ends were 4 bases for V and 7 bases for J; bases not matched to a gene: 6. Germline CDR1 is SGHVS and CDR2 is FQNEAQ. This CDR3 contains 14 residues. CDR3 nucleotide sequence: TGTGCCAGCAGCTCGGGACAGGTGGCAAATGAGCAGTTCTTC. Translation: CASSSGQVANEQFF.